This T cell receptor beta chain was documented in a study of sequential checkpoint blockade in melanoma (dated by TCRdb to about 2019). General notes on the study: In a 1:1 randomization, patients received either first-line nivolumab then ipilimumab (arm A) or ipilimumab then nivolumab (arm B). Maintenance nivolumab came after both trial sequences.

This clone turned up a few times. Its antigen specificity is not known. Base-call qualities are not available, and no considerably larger clone is one nucleotide away. What the treatment or condition label conveys for this sample: randomized to nivolumab then ipilimumab (arm A) or the reverse (arm B). None of the patients in the trial had previously been given DNA-damaging chemotherapy. Live CD3+CD8+ cells negative for CD19 and CD56 were sorted from thawed PBMCs on a FACS Aria II flow cytometer. Samples came from patients with melanoma in CheckMate 064, a randomized, open-label phase II trial of sequential checkpoint blockade. Peripheral blood mononuclear cells were collected by leukapheresis, purified using Ficoll-Paque, and frozen in human serum containing about 10% DMSO. Immediately after sorting, the purity of sorted blood CD3+CD8+ cells was verified to be >95%, after which DNA was extracted.

Points the paper makes about the study in general: The response-prediction model combining TCR metrics and mutation burden needs validation in larger, independent patient cohorts.

The immunoSEQ Assay was used to immunosequence TCRbeta CDR3 regions from genomic DNA. Prior to high-throughput sequencing, genomic DNA was amplified by bias-controlled multiplex PCR. The study's own analysis went as follows. To quantify the absolute abundance of each unique TCRbeta CDR3 region, the sequences were collapsed and filtered. Clonality was defined as 1 minus Pielou's evenness and was calculated using productive rearrangements only. A previously published method was used to identify clones whose frequencies were significantly greater in on-treatment samples than in baseline samples. The source is immuneACCESS, and TCRdb retained only in-frame sequences with V and J called. Part of the clones is not carried over; for the studies checked, unresolved V genes explain less than half of this, and the remainder is unexplained. V and J calls and clone size are as listed in that table; D and trimming were resolved from the DNA. This sample is represented by fewer than 7,500 clones; around 78% of them were singletons. The ten most abundant clones make up roughly 7.4% of the sample.

This TCR derives from a human donor with melanoma. Sequenced here: CD8+ T cells sorted from blood (inferred from file names), sampled from a patient given nivolumab and ipilimumab in sequence.

The CDR3 reads as follows: CASSGGGGGPDTQYF. The nucleotide sequence is TGTGCCAGCAGTGGGGGCGGTGGGGGCCCAGATACGCAGTATTTT. The rearranged chain carries TRBV6-1 and TRBJ2-3; the D region possibly corresponds to TRBD1 (6 bases align). CDR1 and CDR2 were assigned from the germline V gene as MNHNS and SASEGT. V gives up 4 bases and J gives up 4 bases, and the segment between their germline ends measures 15 bases. The CDR3 holds 15 amino acids from the cysteine to the phenylalanine. Solely the CDR3 DNA is kept, with 45 bases framed from the first base.